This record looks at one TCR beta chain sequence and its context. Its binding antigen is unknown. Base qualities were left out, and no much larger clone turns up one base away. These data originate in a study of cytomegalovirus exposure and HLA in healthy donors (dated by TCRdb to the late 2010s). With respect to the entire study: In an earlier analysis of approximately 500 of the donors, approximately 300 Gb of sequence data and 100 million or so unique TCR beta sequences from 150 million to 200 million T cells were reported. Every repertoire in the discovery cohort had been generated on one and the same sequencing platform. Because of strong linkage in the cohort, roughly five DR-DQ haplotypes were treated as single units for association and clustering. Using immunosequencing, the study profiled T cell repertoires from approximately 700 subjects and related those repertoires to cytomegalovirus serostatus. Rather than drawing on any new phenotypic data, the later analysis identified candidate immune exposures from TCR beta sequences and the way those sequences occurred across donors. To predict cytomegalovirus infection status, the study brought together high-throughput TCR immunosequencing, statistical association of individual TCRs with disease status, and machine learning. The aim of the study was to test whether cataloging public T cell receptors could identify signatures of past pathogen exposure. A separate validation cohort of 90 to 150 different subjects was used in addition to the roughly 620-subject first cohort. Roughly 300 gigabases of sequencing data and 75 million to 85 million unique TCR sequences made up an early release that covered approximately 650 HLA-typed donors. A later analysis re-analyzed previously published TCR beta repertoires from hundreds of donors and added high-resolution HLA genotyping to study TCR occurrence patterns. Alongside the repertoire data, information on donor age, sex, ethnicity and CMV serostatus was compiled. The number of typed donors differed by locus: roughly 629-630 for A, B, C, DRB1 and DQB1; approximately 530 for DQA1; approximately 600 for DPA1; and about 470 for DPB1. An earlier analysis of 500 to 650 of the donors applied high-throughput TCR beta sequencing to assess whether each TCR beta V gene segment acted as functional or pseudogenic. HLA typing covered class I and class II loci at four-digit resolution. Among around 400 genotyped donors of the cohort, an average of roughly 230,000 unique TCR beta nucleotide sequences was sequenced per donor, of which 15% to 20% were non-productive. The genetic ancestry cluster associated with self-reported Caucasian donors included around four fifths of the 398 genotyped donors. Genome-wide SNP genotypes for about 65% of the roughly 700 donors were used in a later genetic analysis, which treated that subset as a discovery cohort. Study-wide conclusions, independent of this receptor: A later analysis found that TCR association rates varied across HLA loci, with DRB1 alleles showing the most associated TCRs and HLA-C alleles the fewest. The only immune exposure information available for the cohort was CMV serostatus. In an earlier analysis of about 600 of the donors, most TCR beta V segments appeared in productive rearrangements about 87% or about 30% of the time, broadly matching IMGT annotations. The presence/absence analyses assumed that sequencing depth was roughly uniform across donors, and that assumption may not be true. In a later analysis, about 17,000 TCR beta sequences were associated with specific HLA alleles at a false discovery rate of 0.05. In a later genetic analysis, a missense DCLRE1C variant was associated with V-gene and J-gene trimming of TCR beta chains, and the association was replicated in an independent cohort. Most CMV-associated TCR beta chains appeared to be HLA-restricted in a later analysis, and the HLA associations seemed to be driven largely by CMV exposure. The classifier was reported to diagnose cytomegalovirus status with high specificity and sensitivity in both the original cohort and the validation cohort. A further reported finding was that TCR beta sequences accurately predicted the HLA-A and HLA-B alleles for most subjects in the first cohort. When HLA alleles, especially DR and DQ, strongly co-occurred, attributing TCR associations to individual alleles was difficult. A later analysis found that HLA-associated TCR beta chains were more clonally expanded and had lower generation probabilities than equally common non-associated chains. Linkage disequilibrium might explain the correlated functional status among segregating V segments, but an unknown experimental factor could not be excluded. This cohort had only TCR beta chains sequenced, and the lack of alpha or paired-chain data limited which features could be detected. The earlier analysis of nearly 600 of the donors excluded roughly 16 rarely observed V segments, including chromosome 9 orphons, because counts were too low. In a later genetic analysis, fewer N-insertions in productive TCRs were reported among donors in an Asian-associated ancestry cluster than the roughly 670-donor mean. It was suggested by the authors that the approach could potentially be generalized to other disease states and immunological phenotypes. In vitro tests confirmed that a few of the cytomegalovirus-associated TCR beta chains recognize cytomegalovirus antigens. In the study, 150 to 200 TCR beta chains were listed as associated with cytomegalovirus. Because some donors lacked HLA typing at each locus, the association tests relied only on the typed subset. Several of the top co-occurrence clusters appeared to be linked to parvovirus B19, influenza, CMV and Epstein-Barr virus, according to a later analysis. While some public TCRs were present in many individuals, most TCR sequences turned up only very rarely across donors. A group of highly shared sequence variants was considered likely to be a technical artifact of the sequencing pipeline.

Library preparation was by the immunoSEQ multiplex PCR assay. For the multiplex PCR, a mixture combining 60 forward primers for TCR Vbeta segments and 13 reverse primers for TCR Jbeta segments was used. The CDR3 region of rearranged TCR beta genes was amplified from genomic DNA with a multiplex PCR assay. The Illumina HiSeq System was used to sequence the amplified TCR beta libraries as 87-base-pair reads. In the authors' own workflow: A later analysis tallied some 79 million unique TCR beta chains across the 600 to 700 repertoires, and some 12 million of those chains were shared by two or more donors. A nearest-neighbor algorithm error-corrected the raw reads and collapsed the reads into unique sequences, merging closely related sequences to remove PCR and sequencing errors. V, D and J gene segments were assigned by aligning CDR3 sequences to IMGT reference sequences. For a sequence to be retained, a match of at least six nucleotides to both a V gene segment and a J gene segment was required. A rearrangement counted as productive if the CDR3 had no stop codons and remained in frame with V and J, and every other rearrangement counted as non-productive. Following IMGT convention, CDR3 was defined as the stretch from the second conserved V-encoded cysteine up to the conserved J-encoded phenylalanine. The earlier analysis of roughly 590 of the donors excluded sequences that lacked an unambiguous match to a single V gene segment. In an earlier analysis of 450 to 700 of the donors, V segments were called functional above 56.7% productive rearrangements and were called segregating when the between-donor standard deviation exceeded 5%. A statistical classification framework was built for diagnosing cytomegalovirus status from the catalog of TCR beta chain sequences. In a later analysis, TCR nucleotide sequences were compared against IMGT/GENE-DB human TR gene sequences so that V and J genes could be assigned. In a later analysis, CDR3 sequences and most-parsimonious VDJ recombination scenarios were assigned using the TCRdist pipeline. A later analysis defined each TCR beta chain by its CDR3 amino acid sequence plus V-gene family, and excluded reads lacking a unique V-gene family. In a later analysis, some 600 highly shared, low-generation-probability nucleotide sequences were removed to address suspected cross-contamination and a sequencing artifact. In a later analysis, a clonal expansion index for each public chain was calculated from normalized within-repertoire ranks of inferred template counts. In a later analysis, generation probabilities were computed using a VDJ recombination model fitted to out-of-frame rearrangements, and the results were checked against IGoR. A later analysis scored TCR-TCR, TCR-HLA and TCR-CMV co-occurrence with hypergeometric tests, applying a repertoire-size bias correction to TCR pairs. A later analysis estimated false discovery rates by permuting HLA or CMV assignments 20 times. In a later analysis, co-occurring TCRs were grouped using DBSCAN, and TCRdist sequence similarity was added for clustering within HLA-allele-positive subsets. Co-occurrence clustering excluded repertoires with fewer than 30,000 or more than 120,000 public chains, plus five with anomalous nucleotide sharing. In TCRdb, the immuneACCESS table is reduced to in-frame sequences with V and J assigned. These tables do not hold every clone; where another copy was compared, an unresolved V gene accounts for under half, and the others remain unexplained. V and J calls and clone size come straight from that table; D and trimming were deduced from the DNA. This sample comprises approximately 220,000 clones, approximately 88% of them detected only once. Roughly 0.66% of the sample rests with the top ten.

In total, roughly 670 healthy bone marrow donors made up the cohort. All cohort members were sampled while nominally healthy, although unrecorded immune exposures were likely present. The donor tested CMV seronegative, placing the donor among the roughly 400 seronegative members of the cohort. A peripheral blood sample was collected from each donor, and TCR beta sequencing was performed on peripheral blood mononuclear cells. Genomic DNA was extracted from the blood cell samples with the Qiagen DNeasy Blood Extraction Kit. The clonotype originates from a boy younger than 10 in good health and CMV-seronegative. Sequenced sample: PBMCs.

At the DNA level, the sequence is TGTGCCAGCAGTGAGGCAGGGACACCCACCGGGGAGCTGTTTTTT. The encoded protein is CASSEAGTPTGELFF. The chain is encoded by TRBV25-1 joined to TRBJ2-2; TRBD1 is perhaps the D gene, given 6 matching bases. The CDR3 measures 15 amino acids from cysteine to phenylalanine. Only the CDR3 part of the read is kept: 45 bases, read in frame from the first base. According to the germline V gene, CDR1 reads MGHDK and CDR2 reads SYGVNS. V loses 3 bases, J loses 4 bases, and the germline ends lie 12 bases apart. Where the CDR3 stops, the reference TRBV25-1 and TRBJ2-2 genes take over; the full variable domain is EADIYQTPRYLVIGTGKKITLECSQTMGHDKMYWYQQDPGMELHLIHYSYGVNSTEKGDLSSESTVSRIRTEHFPLTLESARPSHTSQYLCASSEAGTPTGELFFGEGSRLTVL.